This TCR beta chain was captured in a study of T cells in Graves' hyperthyroidism and ophthalmopathy. From RNA transcripts, TCR beta CDR3 regions were amplified. First-round RT-PCR with HTBI primers amplified the TCR CDR3 region. TCRdb passed the multiplex PCR reads through MiXCR, listing each CDR3 protein once. The sample has 300,000 to 400,000 distinct CDR3 sequences; 18% are singletons. Comment on this clonotype: Its matching antigen is unknown.

The study's findings and limits: Most clonotypes that expanded in the thyroid above 0.001 also showed up in blood. The authors' 13 V-J model separated ophthalmopathy from stable hyperthyroidism.

Stable disease denoted Graves' hyperthyroidism without ophthalmopathy progression within 18 months. Germline V gene sequence: CDR1 SQVTM, CDR2 ANQGSEA. Trimming took 8 bases from V and 7 from J, leaving 14 bases between them. The CDR3 contains 11 residues. The sequence was collected from a woman aged 50 to 65 with Graves' hyperthyroidism. This chain uses TRBV29-1 with TRBJ1-2, with TRBD1 as a possible D gene (5 bases). Sequenced: blood. The DNA for the CDR3 is TGCAGCCTCCGGGGGGAACTTGGCTACACCTTC. As protein: CSLRGELGYTF. Full variable domain (missing parts from reference TRBV29-1 and TRBJ1-2): SAVISQKPSRDICQRGTSLTIQCQVDSQVTMMFWYRQQPGQSLTLIATANQGSEATYESGFVIDKFPISRPNLTFSTLTVSNMSPEDSSIYLCSLRGELGYTFGSGTRLTVV.